Each of the 14 T cell receptor beta chains below was sequenced from the same sample in a study of blood T cell repertoires in COVID-19 (dated by TCRdb to about 2020). Receptors were amplified or captured by the immunoSEQ multiplex PCR assay. The table was pulled from immuneACCESS by TCRdb, which kept in-frame rearrangements only. Such tables lose some clones; where checked, under half of the loss comes from unresolved V genes, and the rest has no known cause. For this sample there are over 130,000 clones; about 88% appear just once. The ten largest account for over 5% of the sample. Sequenced material: peripheral blood. Source of these receptors: a human donor in a cohort sampled during active COVID-19.

The J gene is TRBJ2-5, the V gene TRBV5-4; possible D gene TRBD1, 6 bases. This CDR3 is 13 amino acids long. The germline V gene encodes CDR1 SGHNT and CDR2 YYREEE (reference sequence). V lost 3 bases and J 2 bases, leaving 8 bases between the germline ends. CDR3: CASSSTGQETQYF. DNA of the CDR3: TGTGCCAGCAGCTCGACAGGTCAAGAGACCCAGTACTTC.

This chain links TRBV9 with TRBJ1-6, with 10 bases identical to TRBD1. This CDR3 spans 15 amino acids. CDR1 SGDLS and CDR2 YYNGEE come from the germline V gene. V dropped 2 bases and J dropped 7; count of bases not matched to a gene: 3. The CDR3 region is CASSVQTGGNSPLHF. The CDR3 region has the DNA TGTGCCAGCAGCGTGCAGACAGGGGGCAATTCACCCCTCCACTTT. The variable domain in full, with the rest retrieved from reference TRBV9 and TRBJ1-6, is DSGVTQTPKHLITATGQRVTLRCSPRSGDLSVYWYQQSLDQGLQFLIQYYNGEERAKGNILERFSAQQFPDLHSELNLSSLELGDSALYFCASSVQTGGNSPLHFGNGTRLTVT.

The J gene is TRBJ1-5, the V gene TRBV6-5; TRBD1 aligns across 9 bases. The trim removed 9 bases at V and 3 bases at J, leaving 3 bases unmatched. The length of the CDR3 is 13 residues. CDR1 is MNHEY and CDR2 is SVGAGI in the germline V gene. The CDR3 sequence: CASGTGNNQPQHF. The CDR3 DNA is TGTGCCAGTGGGACAGGGAACAATCAGCCCCAGCATTTT.

J is TRBJ1-3 and V is TRBV3-1 (or the pseudogene TRBV3-2), with D possibly being TRBD1 (5 bases). Germline-derived CDR1 and CDR2 are LGHDT and YNNKEL (reference sequence). The CDR3 is made up of 18 amino acids. Trimming took 2 bases from V and 3 from J, leaving 20 bases between them. CDR3 in DNA: TGTGCCAGCAGCCAATTTACCTCTGGGACTAACCTTGGAAACACCATATATTTT. This encodes CASSQFTSGTNLGNTIYF.

This chain joins TRBV3-1 (or the pseudogene TRBV3-2) and TRBJ2-3; D gene ambiguous. The CDR3 runs to 15 residues. Germline-derived CDR1 and CDR2 are LGHDT and YNNKEL (reference sequence). Trimming took off 2 bases at V and 5 bases at J, with 14 bases between the two ends. The CDR3 loop is CASSQSGLAGDTQYF. The CDR3 region has the DNA TGTGCCAGCAGCCAAAGTGGATTAGCCGGAGATACGCAGTATTTT.

This clone showed up just once. V gene TRBV5-4 combines with J gene TRBJ1-2; TRBD1 matches 9 bases. This CDR3 has 14 residues. Germline V CDR1 and CDR2: SGHNT, YYREEE (reference sequence). The V segment lost 1 base and the J segment 6 bases; nucleotides outside the gene matches: 4. The CDR3 sequence: CASSLQTGGNGYTF. The CDR3, as DNA: TGTGCCAGCAGCTTGCAAACAGGGGGCAATGGCTACACCTTC.

Here the CDR3 reads CASSQGQRTYYGYTF. The CDR3 DNA is TGCGCCAGCAGCCAAGGGCAAAGGACTTACTATGGCTACACCTTC. This sequence joins TRBV4-1 and TRBJ1-2, with D hard to call. The CDR3 length is 15 residues. Trimming shortened V by 1 base and J by 3 bases, and 12 bases separated the two germline ends. Germline V gives CDR1 MGHRA, CDR2 YSYEKL.

V is TRBV28 and J is TRBJ2-7, with TRBD1 matching over 8 bases. The CDR3 spans 12 residues. Germline V lookup: CDR1 MDHEN, CDR2 SYDVKM. Trimming at V came to 7 bases and at J to 6 bases, leaving 5 bases not matched to a gene. The chain's CDR3 is CASKSRGREQYF. The CDR3, as DNA: TGTGCCAGCAAAAGCAGGGGGCGCGAGCAGTACTTC.

The J gene is TRBJ1-3, the V gene TRBV9; D is perhaps TRBD1 (6 bases). In germline, CDR1 is SGDLS, CDR2 YYNGEE. The CDR3 covers 15 residues. V shed 0 bases and J shed 4 bases, with 11 bases lying between them. The CDR3 sequence: CASSVGPGAGNTIYF. CDR3 in DNA: TGTGCCAGCAGCGTAGGTCCAGGGGCAGGAAACACCATATATTTT.

The chain links TRBV28 to TRBJ1-4; D is possibly TRBD1 (5 bases). Per germline, CDR1 MDHEN and CDR2 SYDVKM. The length of the CDR3 is 18 residues. Trimming stripped 5 bases from V and 5 bases from J, with 24 bases between. DNA for the CDR3: TGTGCCAGCAGTCAATTGTTCTTGGCGGGACCTGAAAATGAAAAACTGTTTTTT. Protein: CASSQLFLAGPENEKLFF.

This clone has a handful of counts. In DNA, the CDR3 is TGTGCCATCAGCAGGACAGATAGCAATCAGCCCCAGCATTTT. This gives the protein CAISRTDSNQPQHF. The chain carries TRBV10-3 and TRBJ1-5; D may be TRBD1 (6 bases). The CDR3 sequence is 14 residues long. Germline V gene data show CDR1 as ENHRY and CDR2 as SYGVKD. V lost 6 bases, J lost 0 bases, and 9 bases lay in between.

The gene calls are TRBV5-1 and TRBJ2-7; the D is unclear. Germline CDR1 reads SGHRS; CDR2 reads YFSETQ. CDR3 length: 13 residues. V was shortened by 4 bases and J by 1 base, with 9 bases between the two germline ends. CDR3 protein: CASSEVESYEQYF. The DNA for the CDR3 is TGCGCCAGCAGCGAGGTCGAGTCCTACGAGCAGTACTTC. Variable domain in full (rest from reference TRBV5-1 and TRBJ2-7): KAGVTQTPRYLIKTRGQQVTLSCSPISGHRSVSWYQQTPGQGLQFLFEYFSETQRNKGNFPGRFSGRQFSNSRSEMNVSTLELGDSALYLCASSEVESYEQYFGPGTRLTVT.

This sequence joins TRBV4-1 and TRBJ2-7, with D perhaps TRBD2 (6 bases). The germline gives CDR1 MGHRA, CDR2 YSYEKL. The CDR3 runs 16 residues. V lost 0 bases, J lost 0 bases, and 12 bases lay in between. The CDR3 DNA follows: TGCGCCAGCAGCCAAGATGGGGGACTTAGCTCCTACGAGCAGTACTTC. This translates into CASSQDGGLSSYEQYF.

This clone showed up just once. The chain combines TRBV4-1 with TRBJ2-7; no firm D call. V was trimmed by 0 bases and J by 3 bases, leaving 6 bases between them. The CDR3 consists of 13 residues. CDR1 and CDR2 (germline): MGHRA, YSYEKL. The CDR3 sequence is CASSQDSLYEQYF. CDR3 nucleotide sequence: TGCGCCAGCAGCCAAGATTCCCTCTACGAGCAGTACTTC.